This entry is about one T cell receptor beta chain. The data originate from a study of blood T cell repertoires in COVID-19. Original analysis: Reference gene primer amplification yielded estimated nucleated cell counts. Here immunoSEQ multiplex PCR was the method, and the copy in TCRdb shows in-frame clones only, minus some. V, J and clone size are those of that table, while D and trimming were read from the DNA. Among 450,000 or so clones, 80% to 90% were seen once, and the ten largest hold roughly 0.87%. The V and J ends lost 8 bases and 7 bases respectively, with 14 bases between them. Germline assignment: CDR1 MDHEN and CDR2 SYDVKM. This CDR3 is 12 amino acids long.

The receptor was derived from a man younger than 30 with COVID-19, enrolled during active disease. This chain connects TRBV28 to TRBJ2-5; D is undetermined. Input material: peripheral blood. The CDR3 sequence: CASHGTPGTQYF. DNA for the CDR3: TGTGCCAGCCACGGAACCCCAGGGACCCAGTACTTC.